Listed here is a single TCR beta chain. Its antigen specificity is not known. Base qualities were left out, and no much larger clone turns up one base away. This specimen comes from a study of blood T cell repertoires in COVID-19 (dated by TCRdb to the early 2020s). Notes on the research overall: Samples from collaborators originated in the United States, Italy and Spain and spanned both the acute and convalescent phases of COVID-19. The material from the prospective study consisted of cDNA or gDNA derived from T cells, B-cell-depleted T cells, or PBMCs. Deeply sampled blood TCRbeta repertoires from subjects exposed to, actively infected with, or recovered from COVID-19 were included in the dataset. The repertoires were made available in a free public database intended to serve as a resource for research on the immune response to SARS-CoV-2. Samples were obtained from the ongoing ImmuneRACE study (first 160 participants) and from some 1,200 subjects provided by 6 global collaborators. Nearly every sample came with metadata listing a de-identified subject ID, COVID-19 status, age in years and sex. Where available, HLA class I and class II types were obtained from metadata supplied by the sample provider rather than from assay-based typing.

The CDR3 goes from the cysteine to the phenylalanine over 18 residues. The retained sequence is limited to the CDR3, 54 bases, with the frame set at the first base. The germline V gene supplies CDR1 SGHVS and CDR2 FNYEAQ. Deletion took 5 bases off V and 4 bases off J, with a span of 26 bases between the germline ends. The immunoSEQ Assay, a bias-controlled multiplex PCR, was used to amplify TCRbeta CDR3 regions from genomic DNA. Under the source paper's analysis protocol: Within the assay, amplification of reference gene primers was used to estimate how many nucleated cells each sample contained. Sequence reads were collapsed and filtered to measure the absolute abundance of every unique TCRbeta CDR3 rearrangement. For each sample, productive Simpson clonality was calculated by taking the square root of Simpson's diversity index across productive rearrangements. TCRdb retrieved this table from immuneACCESS and kept in-frame rearrangements only. Not all clones are present; in checked studies, unresolved V genes account for under half, and no reason is known for the remainder. V and J calls and clone size come straight from that table; D and trimming were deduced from the DNA. Here the sample has a few hundred thousand clones; around nine tenths occur a single time. Of the sample, about 1.5% falls within the top ten clones.

General study outcomes and caveats: The quantity of clinical and demographic metadata differed by source and by participant and was supplied without curation.

In the prospective study, participants were roughly 18 to 95 years old, resided in fewer than 25 geographic areas of the United States, and were enrolled through a virtual design. Cohort assignment in the prospective study relied on participant-reported clinical history from a screening survey and a study questionnaire. Recovered participants in ImmuneRACE Cohort 3 were defined by two consecutive negative NP/OP PCR tests, clearance by a healthcare professional, or resolution of symptoms. In the prospective study, mobile phlebotomists collected whole blood, serum and a nasopharyngeal or oropharyngeal swab from each participant. Prospective study participants could optionally give additional blood draws and questionnaires over an approximately 2-month period. Blood samples from the prospective study were shipped frozen or at room temperature prior to DNA extraction.

The source material was PBMCs or T cells enriched from blood (not recorded which). The V gene is TRBV7-6 and the J gene is TRBJ2-5; the best D guess is TRBD2, with 5 bases matching. This sequence was found in a woman in her forties or fifties who had recovered from COVID-19. The bases are TGTGCCAGCAGCCCAACCTCCAGCGTTAGGAAAGGAGGAGAGACCCAGTACTTC. It codes for CASSPTSSVRKGGETQYF.